These 9 T cell receptor beta chains were sequenced from one sample in a study of T-cell memory formation after mild COVID-19. TCRdb re-analysed the 5' RACE reads in MiXCR, keeping a single row per CDR3 protein. Seen here are roughly 350,000 distinct CDR3 sequences, roughly 13% observed once, and the top ten hold about 20%. The sample consisted of PBMCs or a T cell subset sorted from them (not recorded which). Every receptor here comes from a man younger than 35 who had mild COVID-19 (a few samples of this study predate the infection). Cell type and time point are not known.

The chain is built from TRBV29-1 and TRBJ2-4, with 8 bases that match TRBD1. This CDR3 has 17 amino acids. Germline trimming cut 0 bases from V and 0 bases from J; bases unmatched to any gene: 7. CDR1 is SQVTM and CDR2 is ANQGSEA in the germline V gene. CDR3 amino acids: CSVEDLTRGLAKNIQYF. The CDR3 coding sequence is TGCAGCGTTGAAGATCTTACCAGGGGGCTAGCCAAAAACATTCAGTACTTC.

This clonotype showed up just a few times. The chain combines TRBV2 with TRBJ1-2, with D possibly matching TRBD1 (6 bases). The CDR3 is made up of 12 amino acids. Trimming pared 7 bases from V and 1 base from J, leaving 7 bases between. Germline CDR1 and CDR2: SNHLY and FYNNEI. The chain's CDR3 is CASTGVNYGYTF. CDR3 nucleotide sequence: TGTGCCAGCACAGGGGTTAACTATGGCTACACCTTC. The full variable domain, completed using reference TRBV2 and TRBJ1-2, is EPEVTQTPSHQVTQMGQEVILRCVPISNHLYFYWYRQILGQKVEFLVSFYNNEISEKSEIFDDQFSVERPDGSNFTLKIRSTKLEDSAMYFCASTGVNYGYTFGSGTRLTVV.

The chain carries TRBV20-1 and TRBJ1-2, with unresolved D. The CDR3 is 14 residues long. V lost 5 bases, J lost 0 bases, and 13 bases lay in between. Germline V gene sequence: CDR1 DFQATT, CDR2 SNEGSKA (reference sequence). CDR3 sequence reads: CSAPGGSSNYGYTF. The CDR3 nucleotides are TGCAGTGCTCCTGGCGGCAGTTCTAACTATGGCTACACCTTC.

This clonotype came up a few times. The V gene is TRBV7-9, the J gene TRBJ2-1; 10 nucleotides agree with TRBD2. V was clipped by 7 bases and J by 9 bases; unmatched bases: 9. The CDR3 totals 14 residues. CDR1 and CDR2 (germline): SEHNR, FQNEAQ (reference sequence). CDR3 protein: CASTKSGGVPEQFF. CDR3 bases: TGTGCCAGCACTAAAAGCGGGGGGGTCCCTGAGCAGTTCTTC.

This clonotype has just a few counts. This chain links TRBV3-1 with TRBJ2-1; D might be TRBD1 (5 bases). Trimming removed 2 bases from V and 7 bases from J, with 12 bases in between. The CDR3 totals 14 residues. Germline values: CDR1 LGHDT, CDR2 YNNKEL (reference sequence). The CDR3 nucleotides read TGTGCCAGCAGCCAATGGCAGGGCAAGAATGAGCAGTTCTTC. Encoded protein: CASSQWQGKNEQFF.

This rearrangement joins TRBV5-1 to TRBJ2-1; 7 nucleotides align to TRBD1. Germline V lookup: CDR1 SGHRS, CDR2 YFSETQ. The CDR3 is made up of 12 amino acids. Trimming took 5 bases from V and 11 from J; bases not matched to a gene: 7. Here the CDR3 reads CASRGQRDQQFF. The CDR3 DNA is TGCGCCAGCAGGGGACAGAGGGACCAGCAGTTCTTC. The variable domain in full, completed from reference TRBV5-1 and TRBJ2-1, reads KAGVTQTPRYLIKTRGQQVTLSCSPISGHRSVSWYQQTPGQGLQFLFEYFSETQRNKGNFPGRFSGRQFSNSRSEMNVSTLELGDSALYLCASRGQRDQQFFGPGTRLTVL.

The chain is built from TRBV16 and TRBJ1-2; 10 bases are shared with TRBD1. The CDR3 runs 14 residues. V was pared by 6 bases and J by 7 bases, with 8 bases of the junction left unmatched. Germline V lookup: CDR1 KGHSY, CDR2 FQNENV. Here the CDR3 DNA reads TGTGCCAGCAGTCCCGGGACAGGGGCAGTTGGCTACACCTTC. Residues: CASSPGTGAVGYTF.

This clonotype appeared many times. The rearrangement links TRBV4-3 to TRBJ2-5, with 11 bases matching TRBD2. V lost 3 bases to trimming and J lost 11 bases; unmatched junction nucleotides: 8. Germline V CDR1 and CDR2: LGHNA, YSLEER. The CDR3 loop spans 14 amino acids. CDR3 sequence reads: CASSHPSGGSPQYF. The CDR3 region has the DNA TGCGCCAGCAGCCATCCTAGCGGGGGGTCCCCGCAGTACTTC.

This chain connects TRBV5-1 to TRBJ2-5; D may be TRBD2 (5 bases). The V end lost 0 bases, the J end lost 0 bases, and 12 bases lay between the germline ends. Germline V lookup: CDR1 SGHRS, CDR2 YFSETQ. The CDR3 extends over 16 amino acids. Written as DNA, the CDR3 is TGCGCCAGCAGCTTGGGCGGGTCAGCCTACCAAGAGACCCAGTACTTC. This gives the protein CASSLGGSAYQETQYF. The entire variable domain, with the rest obtained from reference TRBV5-1 and TRBJ2-5, is as follows: KAGVTQTPRYLIKTRGQQVTLSCSPISGHRSVSWYQQTPGQGLQFLFEYFSETQRNKGNFPGRFSGRQFSNSRSEMNVSTLELGDSALYLCASSLGGSAYQETQYFGPGTRLLVL.